Below, 10 T cell receptor beta chains from the same sample are listed, as sequenced in a study of cytomegalovirus exposure and HLA in healthy donors. With 60 Vbeta and 13 Jbeta primers, the PCR was carried out. Using immunoSEQ multiplex PCR, the repertoire was profiled, and TCRdb retains in-frame clones only, with some absent. This repertoire comprises 130,000 or so clones; its ten largest clones make up about 2.3%. The sample consisted of PBMCs. These receptors all stem from a woman aged 18-35 years in good health and CMV-seronegative.

The chain recombines TRBV25-1 with TRBJ1-5, with TRBD1 identical over 7 bases. The CDR3 has 14 residues. CDR1 MGHDK and CDR2 SYGVNS come from the germline V gene. Trimming took 4 bases from V and 0 from J; bases not matched to a gene: 0. CDR3 nucleotide sequence: TGTGCCAGCAGTGGGGACAGTAGCAATCAGCCCCAGCATTTT. This encodes CASSGDSSNQPQHF.

The DNA for the CDR3 is TGTGCCACCAGCAGAGCTCGGACAGGGTACGGGGAGCTGTTTTTT. Translating it yields CATSRARTGYGELFF. This chain links TRBV15 with TRBJ2-2; 8 bases are a match to TRBD1. Germline CDR1 is LNHNV and CDR2 is YYDKDF (reference sequence). There are 15 residues in the CDR3. After removal of 1 base from V and 7 bases from J, the junction contained 5 bases not matched to a gene.

The V call is TRBV6-1, the J call TRBJ2-7; D may be TRBD2 (6 bases). Germline loops: CDR1 MNHNS, CDR2 SASEGT. The CDR3 has 13 amino acids. The ends were cut back, 4 bases at V and 2 bases at J, with 9 bases in the middle. The CDR3 region is CASSGGDAYEQYF. In DNA form, the CDR3 reads TGTGCCAGCAGTGGGGGGGACGCCTACGAGCAGTACTTC.

The chain links TRBV4-1 to TRBJ1-1, with D possibly TRBD1 on 6 matching bases. Germline CDR1 is MGHRA and CDR2 is YSYEKL. The CDR3 runs 14 residues. V lost 0 bases and J lost 3, with 8 bases in between. In DNA, the CDR3 is TGCGCCAGCAGCCAAGAGGGGGCCTACACTGAAGCTTTCTTT. It yields the protein CASSQEGAYTEAFF.

The chain recombines TRBV9 with TRBJ1-1; D is uncertain. The V end lost 3 bases, the J end lost 8 bases, and 8 bases lay between the germline ends. The length of the CDR3 is 11 residues. The V gene's germline CDR1 is SGDLS and CDR2 YYNGEE. The CDR3 sequence is CASSAAAEAFF. The CDR3, as DNA: TGTGCCAGCAGCGCTGCAGCGGAAGCTTTCTTT.

This chain links TRBV7-2 with TRBJ2-7, with D maybe TRBD1 (6 bases). Germline V gene sequence: CDR1 SGHTA, CDR2 FQGNSA. The CDR3 consists of 15 residues. Trimming took off 5 bases at V and 2 bases at J, with 16 bases between the two ends. CDR3 protein: CASSADSLFTYEQYF. CDR3 nucleotides: TGTGCCAGCAGCGCGGACAGTCTTTTTACCTACGAGCAGTACTTC.

The rearrangement joins TRBV7-9 to TRBJ2-1; 9 nucleotides match TRBD2. The germline V gene has CDR1 SEHNR and CDR2 FQNEAQ (reference sequence). The CDR3 runs to 17 residues. V trimming: 1 base; J trimming: 6 bases; junction bases outside the gene matches: 10. CDR3 sequence reads: CASSLGSSGELGNEQFF. Here the CDR3 DNA reads TGTGCCAGCAGCTTAGGGTCTAGCGGGGAACTCGGCAATGAGCAGTTCTTC.

The chain employs TRBV7-9 and TRBJ2-2; no firm D call. Germline V gene data show CDR1 as SEHNR and CDR2 as FQNEAQ (reference sequence). Between the trimmed V and J ends, which lost 5 bases and 2 bases, there was a span of 18 bases. This CDR3 is built from 17 residues. The CDR3 reads CASSPQLAVINTGELFF. For the CDR3, the DNA is TGTGCCAGCAGCCCGCAGCTGGCGGTAATAAACACCGGGGAGCTGTTTTTT.

CDR3 protein: CASSLKSGGAFF. The DNA of the CDR3 is TGTGCCAGCAGCTTAAAGAGCGGTGGAGCTTTCTTT. This rearrangement joins TRBV5-5 to TRBJ1-1; D is unresolved. V gave up 2 bases and J gave up 10 bases, with 12 bases separating them. In germline, CDR1 is SGHKS, CDR2 YYEKEE (reference sequence). CDR3 length equals 12 residues.

V gene TRBV19 combines with J gene TRBJ2-1, with 13 positions matching TRBD2. The CDR3 is made up of 15 amino acids. CDR1 is LNHDA and CDR2 is SQIVND in the germline V gene (reference sequence). The J segment lost 7 bases and the V segment lost 7 bases, leaving 7 bases of the junction unmatched. CDR3 residues: CASTQTSGGRNEQFF. The CDR3, as DNA: TGTGCCAGTACCCAGACTAGCGGGGGGAGGAATGAGCAGTTCTTC.